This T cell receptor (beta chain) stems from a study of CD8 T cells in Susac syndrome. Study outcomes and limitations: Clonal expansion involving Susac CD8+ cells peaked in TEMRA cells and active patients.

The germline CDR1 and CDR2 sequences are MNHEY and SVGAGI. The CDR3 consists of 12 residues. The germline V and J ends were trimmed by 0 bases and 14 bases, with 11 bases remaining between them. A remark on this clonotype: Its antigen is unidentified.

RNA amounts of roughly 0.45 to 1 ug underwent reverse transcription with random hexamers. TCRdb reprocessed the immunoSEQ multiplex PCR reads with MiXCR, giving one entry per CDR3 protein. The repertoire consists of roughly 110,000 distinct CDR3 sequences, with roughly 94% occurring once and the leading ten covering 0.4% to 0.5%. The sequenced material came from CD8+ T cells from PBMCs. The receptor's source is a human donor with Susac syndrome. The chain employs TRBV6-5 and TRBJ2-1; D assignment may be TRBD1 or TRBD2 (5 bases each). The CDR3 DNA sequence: TGTGCCAGCAGTTACTCCGGGACCTCCGAGTTCTTC. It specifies CASSYSGTSEFF.